This T cell receptor (beta chain) is drawn from a study of blood T cells in healthy people across ages. Findings and caveats of the study: Any changes in expanded clonotypes were possibly confounded, as donor CMV status remained unknown. The study found more naive CD4+ cells and higher diversity in long-lived than aged donors.

V lost 1 base and J 1 base, leaving 17 bases between the germline ends. The CDR3 covers 18 residues. Per the germline V gene, CDR1 is SGHTA and CDR2 is FQGNSA. The table lists this clonotype with a few counts. Its specificity is not known. Using a J-beta primer mix together with a sample-barcoded 5' primer, a second PCR was run for roughly 7 to 11 cycles. Every cDNA molecule bore a tag from a template-switch adaptor containing 12 random nucleotides. A single record per CDR3 protein comes from TCRdb applying MiXCR to the 5' RACE reads. The sample includes hundreds of thousands of distinct CDR3 sequences, around 45% of them seen just once.

This sequence joins TRBV7-2 and TRBJ2-1; D unclear. The sample consisted of blood. The source is a man aged 55 to 70 in good health. The CDR3 here is CASSLDLLKRVSYNEQFF. DNA of the CDR3: TGTGCCAGCAGCTTAGACCTCTTGAAGCGTGTGTCCTACAATGAGCAGTTCTTC.